This T cell receptor beta chain originates from a study of OX40 agonist ivuxolimab in advanced cancers. Study at large: A mean age of 60 years, range roughly 20 to 90, was recorded, and about 83% were male. General study findings and limits: Low normalized T-cell clonal expansion was also seen in some nonresponders.

Profiled with immunoSEQ multiplex PCR; TCRdb holds only in-frame clones, not every one. Of over 80,000 clones listed, 85% to 90% are singletons. About this clone: Its cognate antigen is unknown.

The germline CDR1 and CDR2 sequences are MNHNS and SASEGT. Trimming left V 6 bases short and J 4 bases short, with 15 bases between. The CDR3 covers 15 residues. Samples of blood were obtained at baseline, on cycle 4 day 1, and on cycle 7 day 1. This receptor was taken from an adult with an advanced solid tumor such as melanoma, head and neck, liver or kidney cancer. The chain carries TRBV6-1 and TRBJ2-2, with D uncertain. The specimen was CD4+ or CD8+ T cells sorted from blood, collected in a trial of the OX40 agonist ivuxolimab. CDR3 sequence: CASSLSQVSTGELFF. The CDR3 coding sequence is TGTGCCAGCAGCCTTTCCCAGGTTAGCACCGGGGAGCTGTTTTTT.